Below are 13 T cell receptor beta chains sequenced from a single sample in a study of cytomegalovirus exposure and HLA in healthy donors. The PCR contained 60 Vbeta and 13 Jbeta primers. The data were produced by immunoSEQ multiplex PCR, yet TCRdb's version contains in-frame clones alone and is incomplete. This sample carries more than 140,000 clones, roughly 80% of them seen once, and the ten largest clones take about 3.5%. The sample was PBMCs. These receptors all come from a man aged 35 to 55 in good health and CMV-seronegative.

The chain carries TRBV7-9 and TRBJ2-3; the D gene is possibly TRBD1 (6 bases). Germline V gives CDR1 SEHNR, CDR2 FQNEAQ (reference sequence). This CDR3 spans 15 amino acids. The ends were cut back, 1 base at V and 4 bases at J, with 12 bases in the middle. The CDR3 is CASSLEQGTPDTQYF. The DNA of the CDR3 is TGTGCCAGCAGCTTAGAACAGGGTACCCCAGATACGCAGTATTTT.

This chain uses TRBV7-3 with TRBJ2-5; tentatively, D is TRBD1 (5 bases). The end of the DNA fits TRBJ2-7 better, so the J call may be wrong. The CDR3 spans 14 residues. Looked up from germline, CDR1 is SGHTA and CDR2 is FQGTGA. This chain's CDR3 is CASSPRQSSYEQYF. CDR3 DNA: TGTGCCAGCAGTCCTCGACAGTCATCCTACGAGCAGTACTTC.

The chain employs TRBV7-9 and TRBJ1-6; 8 nucleotides agree with TRBD1. J gave up 5 bases and V 4 bases, and 1 base lay outside the gene matches. Germline V lookup: CDR1 SEHNR, CDR2 FQNEAQ (reference sequence). The CDR3 has 14 amino acids. The CDR3 DNA follows: TGTGCCAGCAGCTCGACAGGGGATAATTCACCCCTCCACTTT. Translation: CASSSTGDNSPLHF.

The chain employs TRBV19 and TRBJ2-5, with D possibly matching TRBD1 (5 bases). The CDR3 spans 14 residues. Germline V CDR1 and CDR2: LNHDA, SQIVND (reference sequence). Trimming removed 5 bases from V and 1 base from J, with 11 bases in between. The CDR3 reads CASSSIDSQETQYF. In DNA, the CDR3 is TGTGCCAGTAGTTCGATAGACAGCCAAGAGACCCAGTACTTC. Full variable domain (remainder filled in from reference TRBV19 and TRBJ2-5): DGGITQSPKYLFRKEGQNVTLSCEQNLNHDAMYWYRQDPGQGLRLIYYSQIVNDFQKGDIAEGYSVSREKKESFPLTVTSAQKNPTAFYLCASSSIDSQETQYFGPGTRLLVL.

The V gene is TRBV19, the J gene TRBJ1-5; D unclear. The V end was cut by 3 bases, the J end by 7 bases, with 10 bases between. The CDR3 length is 13 residues. Germline loops: CDR1 LNHDA, CDR2 SQIVND (reference sequence). Here the CDR3 reads CASSIGSFQPQHF. CDR3 sequence (DNA): TGTGCCAGTAGTATCGGGAGTTTCCAGCCCCAGCATTTT.

V usage is TRBV6-1 and J usage is TRBJ2-3, with TRBD1 matching 7 bases. Unmatched junction bases numbered 5, after V lost 5 bases and J lost 6 bases. Germline V lookup: CDR1 MNHNS, CDR2 SASEGT. The CDR3 consists of 13 residues. The CDR3 sequence: CASSKGTADTQYF. CDR3 bases: TGTGCCAGCAGTAAAGGGACAGCCGATACGCAGTATTTT.

In its sample, this clone was seen a few times. CDR3 loop: CARDFRQPQHF. CDR3 DNA sequence: TGTGCCAGGGACTTTCGTCAGCCCCAGCATTTT. The rearrangement links TRBV21-1 to TRBJ1-5. TRBV21-1 counts as a pseudogene. The CDR3 contains 11 residues.

The chain links TRBV4-2 to TRBJ2-1, with D perhaps matching TRBD1 (5 bases). The germline V and J ends were trimmed by 4 bases and 4 bases, with 17 bases remaining between them. Germline-derived CDR1 and CDR2 are LGHNA and YNFKEQ. The CDR3 loop spans 16 amino acids. The CDR3 loop reads CASSLEAFAGYNEQFF. The CDR3 DNA is TGTGCCAGCAGCCTTGAGGCATTTGCAGGGTACAATGAGCAGTTCTTC.

CDR3 nucleotides: TGTGCCAGCGGTGGGAGCTCCTACGAGCAGTACTTC. Translation: CASGGSSYEQYF. This chain joins TRBV25-1 and TRBJ2-7; TRBD2 might be the D (5 bases). Trimming pared 8 bases from V and 0 bases from J, leaving 8 bases between. The CDR3 covers 12 residues. Germline-derived CDR1 and CDR2 are MGHDK and SYGVNS.

The genes are TRBV11-2 and TRBJ2-3; D may be TRBD2 (7 bases). The CDR3 has 16 amino acids. The germline V and J ends were trimmed by 1 base and 3 bases, with 14 bases remaining between them. Germline CDR1 is SGHAT and CDR2 is FQNNGV. CDR3 sequence: CASSLGVGGPTDTQYF. The CDR3 nucleotides read TGTGCCAGCAGCTTAGGGGTCGGGGGGCCTACAGATACGCAGTATTTT.

This sequence joins TRBV7-3 and TRBJ2-2, with D possibly matching TRBD2 (5 bases). The CDR3 spans 13 residues. Between the trimmed V and J ends, which lost 3 bases and 4 bases, there was a span of 6 bases. Germline V gives CDR1 SGHTA, CDR2 FQGTGA. The CDR3 here is CASSLLATGELFF. The CDR3 region has the DNA TGTGCCAGCAGCTTGCTAGCCACCGGGGAGCTGTTTTTT.

The V gene is TRBV5-4, the J gene TRBJ2-3; D remains ambiguous. Trimming shortened V by 4 bases and J by 0 bases, and 9 bases separated the two germline ends. The CDR3 has 14 amino acids. Germline CDR1 is SGHNT and CDR2 is YYREEE (reference sequence). This CDR3 reads CASSILTSTDTQYF. In nucleotides, the CDR3 is TGTGCCAGCAGCATTTTGACTAGCACAGATACGCAGTATTTT. The full variable domain, with the rest looked up from reference TRBV5-4 and TRBJ2-3, is ETGVTQSPTHLIKTRGQQVTLRCSSQSGHNTVSWYQQALGQGPQFIFQYYREEENGRGNFPPRFSGLQFPNYSSELNVNALELDDSALYLCASSILTSTDTQYFGPGTRLTVL.

This clone came up a few times. This chain joins TRBV19 and TRBJ2-2; no clear D gene. The CDR3 totals 16 residues. Germline values: CDR1 LNHDA, CDR2 SQIVND (reference sequence). Trimming removed 3 bases at V and 6 bases at J, with 17 bases between. In nucleotides, the CDR3 is TGTGCCAGTAGTATTGGATTGGGTGTGGAGTCCGGGGAGCTGTTTTTT. Protein sequence: CASSIGLGVESGELFF.